This T cell receptor (beta chain) was sequenced in a study of regulatory T cells in long-lasting Graves disease. This clonotype was observed a handful of times. This sample's time point: newly diagnosed GD, antithyroid drugs for less than 3 months. PBMC-derived RNA was used for the TCR library. The authors built TCR beta libraries using iRepertoire HTBI primers and Arm-PCR of CDR3 regions. TCRdb passed the multiplex PCR reads through MiXCR, listing each CDR3 protein once. This sample has a few hundred thousand distinct CDR3 sequences; 15% to 20% occur once, and the top ten carry 25% to 30%. These data were also reused for a study on T cells in Graves' hyperthyroidism and ophthalmopathy.

The sequencing here drew on peripheral blood mononuclear cells (PBMCs), taken at new diagnosis, from a patient treated with antithyroid drugs. The sequence was obtained from a man in his forties with Graves disease.

The CDR3 loop reads CASSIAVTRNTGELFF. CDR3 nucleotides: TGTGCCAGTAGTATTGCGGTCACAAGGAACACCGGGGAGCTGTTTTTT. The rearrangement joins TRBV19 to TRBJ2-2, with D unclear. Trimming stripped 3 bases from V and 1 base from J, with 12 bases between. Germline V lookup: CDR1 LNHDA, CDR2 SQIVND (reference sequence). This CDR3 spans 16 amino acids.